A single sample gave rise to the 29 T cell receptor beta chains below, sequenced in a study of T cell repertoires in cytomegalovirus infection (dated by TCRdb to between 2018 and 2021). This specimen's treatment or condition label, interpreted: in vitro stimulation with specific CMV peptide epitopes to enrich CMV-specific T cells. Sequenced using an Illumina HiSeq 1500. TCRdb's own reprocessing of the public reads used fastp at Q25 and MiXCR and kept productive beta chains. When rows share a CDR3 protein, they turn into one entry using the most common DNA and genes. Counted in this sample were 69,000 or so distinct CDR3 sequences; about 29% of them appeared once. The ten largest clonotypes hold just under 60% of the sample. No antigen is known for these receptors. The source material was CD8+ T cells from cultured PBMCs, sampled from culture after CMV antigen stimulation. The receptor set was obtained from a human donor in good health (CMV status not recorded). Some clones in this sample may be carry-over from other donors' samples.

This clonotype has just a few counts. The chain joins TRBV27 to TRBJ2-3; 9 bases line up with TRBD2. CDR1 and CDR2 (germline): MNHEY, SMNVEV (reference sequence). With V trimmed by 3 bases and J by 3 bases, 7 bases remained unmatched. This CDR3 has 16 amino acids. The chain's CDR3 is CASSFGTSTSTDTQYF. In DNA form, the CDR3 reads TGTGCCAGCAGTTTCGGGACTAGCACTAGTACAGATACGCAGTATTTT.

J is TRBJ1-1 and V is TRBV9; D is perhaps TRBD1 (6 bases). The CDR3 is made up of 14 amino acids. V lost 0 bases and J 1 base, leaving 7 bases between the germline ends. CDR1 and CDR2 from the germline V gene are SGDLS and YYNGEE. This CDR3 reads CASSVEGENTEAFF. As DNA, the CDR3 is TGTGCCAGCAGCGTAGAGGGGGAGAACACTGAAGCTTTCTTT.

The chain links TRBV19 to TRBJ1-1; unclear D gene. V lost 9 bases and J lost 3, with 20 bases in between. CDR1 is LNHDA and CDR2 is SQIVND in the germline V gene (reference sequence). CDR3 size: 15 residues. The CDR3 sequence is CASLTRVGLDTEAFF. The CDR3, as DNA: TGTGCCAGCCTGACTAGAGTTGGGCTGGACACTGAAGCTTTCTTT. The full variable domain, its missing parts supplied by reference TRBV19 and TRBJ1-1, is DGGITQSPKYLFRKEGQNVTLSCEQNLNHDAMYWYRQDPGQGLRLIYYSQIVNDFQKGDIAEGYSVSREKKESFPLTVTSAQKNPTAFYLCASLTRVGLDTEAFFGQGTRLTVV.

The rearrangement uses TRBV19 and TRBJ2-7; no clear D. In germline, CDR1 is LNHDA, CDR2 SQIVND (reference sequence). CDR3 length: 14 residues. Trimming removed 9 bases at V and 3 bases at J, with 18 bases between. For the CDR3, the DNA is TGTGCCAGCGGTTACCACAATGAAAACTACGAGCAGTACTTC. This translates into CASGYHNENYEQYF.

This clonotype came up once. This chain's CDR3 is CAWSVGQGPAYEQYF. DNA for the CDR3: TGTGCCTGGAGTGTAGGCCAGGGCCCTGCCTACGAGCAGTACTTC. V and J are TRBV30 and TRBJ2-7; tentatively, D is TRBD1 (5 bases). Germline-derived CDR1 and CDR2 are GTSNPN and SVGIG (reference sequence). The germline V and J ends were trimmed by 0 bases and 2 bases, with 14 bases remaining between them. This CDR3 spans 15 amino acids.

V gene TRBV5-6 combines with J gene TRBJ1-5, with D maybe TRBD1 (6 bases). This CDR3 has 14 residues. Germline-derived CDR1 and CDR2 are SGHDT and YYEEEE. The V gene lost 5 bases and the J gene lost 1 base, with 10 bases spanning the gap. CDR3 sequence: CASRARGSNQPQHF. The DNA of the CDR3 is TGTGCCAGCAGGGCAAGGGGGAGCAATCAGCCCCAGCATTTT.

Many counts were recorded for this clonotype. This chain connects TRBV27 to TRBJ2-7, with D possibly matching TRBD1 (6 bases). The V gene's germline CDR1 is MNHEY and CDR2 SMNVEV (reference sequence). There are 13 residues in the CDR3. V gave up 2 bases and J gave up 3 bases, with 8 bases separating them. The CDR3 loop is CASSLTGIYEQYF. CDR3 DNA: TGTGCCAGCAGTTTAACAGGGATCTACGAGCAGTACTTC.

This chain connects TRBV18 to TRBJ1-2; D is possibly TRBD1 (6 bases). Trimming removed 3 bases from V and 7 bases from J, with 9 bases in between. Germline V gene data show CDR1 as KGHSH and CDR2 as LQKENI. The CDR3 has 12 residues. The CDR3 bases are TGTGCCAGCTCACCTTACAGGGTTGGCTACACCTTC. This sequence encodes CASSPYRVGYTF.

This clonotype was observed many times. The chain joins TRBV12-3 or TRBV12-4 to TRBJ2-1; tentative D call: TRBD2 (5 bases). V was pared by 3 bases and J by 0 bases, with 12 bases between. The CDR3 consists of 16 residues. CDR3 loop: CASSLRGFSSYNEQFF. The DNA of the CDR3 is TGTGCCAGCAGTTTGCGAGGGTTCAGCTCCTACAATGAGCAGTTCTTC.

In its sample, this clonotype was seen a few times. The chain employs TRBV6-2 or TRBV6-3 and TRBJ2-7; D may correspond to TRBD1 or TRBD2 (6 bases each). The CDR3 is made up of 13 amino acids. V shed 6 bases and J shed 3 bases, with 12 bases lying between them. The germline gives CDR1 MNHEY, CDR2 SVGEGT. CDR3 DNA sequence: TGTGCCAGCAGCCGACAGGAGGGCTACGAGCAGTACTTC. As protein: CASSRQEGYEQYF.

The table lists this clonotype with a few counts. This chain uses TRBV2 with TRBJ2-7; 7 nucleotides match TRBD2. Germline V lookup: CDR1 SNHLY, CDR2 FYNNEI. This CDR3 has 15 amino acids. Losses at the gene ends were 10 bases for V and 3 bases for J; bases not matched to a gene: 15. In nucleotides, the CDR3 is TGTGCCACCCTTCCGGCGGGGGTTGGGTTCTACGAGCAGTACTTC. It is translated as CATLPAGVGFYEQYF.

This clonotype appeared a few times. This rearrangement joins TRBV14 to TRBJ2-1, with TRBD2 matching over 7 bases. Germline-derived CDR1 and CDR2 are SGHDN and FVKESK. CDR3 size: 11 residues. CDR3 in amino acids: CSSGTYNEQFF. In nucleotides, the CDR3 is TGTTCTAGCGGTACCTACAATGAGCAGTTCTTC.

The V gene is TRBV20-1, the J gene TRBJ2-3, with 9 bases identical to TRBD2. Germline V CDR1 and CDR2: DFQATT, SNEGSKA (reference sequence). The CDR3 totals 16 residues. Unmatched junction bases numbered 6, after V lost 2 bases and J lost 0 bases. CDR3 amino acids: CSARPNLAGSTDTQYF. The CDR3 coding sequence is TGCAGTGCTAGACCAAACCTAGCGGGAAGCACAGATACGCAGTATTTT.

This chain links TRBV7-6 with TRBJ2-5; 7 nucleotides line up with TRBD2. The CDR3 is 14 residues long. Looked up from germline, CDR1 is SGHVS and CDR2 is FNYEAQ. V gave up 0 bases and J gave up 4 bases; unmatched junction bases: 2. The CDR3 region is CASSLAVAGETQYF. Written as DNA, the CDR3 is TGTGCCAGCAGCTTAGCGGTAGCGGGAGAGACCCAGTACTTC.

The chain employs TRBV4-3 and TRBJ2-1, with TRBD1 identical over 10 bases. The trim removed 4 bases at V and 7 bases at J, leaving 22 bases unmatched. This CDR3 is 20 amino acids long. CDR1 and CDR2 from the germline V gene are LGHNA and YSLEER. CDR3 nucleotides: TGCGCCAGCAGCCCTTATACCGCCTCCGACAGGGGGCAAGGTGCAAATGAGCAGTTCTTC. This sequence encodes CASSPYTASDRGQGANEQFF.

The chain links TRBV4-1 to TRBJ2-7; 8 positions match TRBD1. V lost 0 bases to trimming and J lost 2 bases; unmatched junction nucleotides: 9. Germline CDR1 reads MGHRA; CDR2 reads YSYEKL. The CDR3 is 17 amino acids. CDR3 region: CASSQDGQDRVTYEQYF. The CDR3 region has the DNA TGCGCCAGCAGCCAAGACGGTCAGGACAGGGTGACCTACGAGCAGTACTTC.

This clonotype was picked up one time. The gene calls are TRBV4-1 and TRBJ1-1, with unresolved D. CDR3 length: 14 amino acids. Per the germline V gene, CDR1 is MGHRA and CDR2 is YSYEKL. V gave up 4 bases and J gave up 1 base, with 10 bases separating them. The CDR3 loop reads CASSLTRGNTEAFF. In DNA, the CDR3 is TGCGCCAGCAGCCTTACCCGGGGGAACACTGAAGCTTTCTTT.

V usage is TRBV5-8 and J usage is TRBJ2-1, with D hard to call. Germline V gene sequence: CDR1 SGHTS, CDR2 YDEGEE. The CDR3 length is 13 residues. V lost 0 bases to trimming and J lost 13 bases, with 14 bases between them. The CDR3 nucleotides read TGTGCCAGCAGCTTGGGATCAGCCCCCTTCCAGTTCTTC. Encoded protein: CASSLGSAPFQFF.

The sample holds many counts of this clonotype. The J gene is TRBJ1-2, the V gene TRBV4-1; 7 bases are shared with TRBD1. J gave up 11 bases and V 0 bases, and 9 bases lay outside the gene matches. The CDR3 runs to 14 residues. CDR1 and CDR2 from the germline V gene are MGHRA and YSYEKL. The CDR3 is CASSQDRLTGQYTF. The CDR3 bases are TGCGCCAGCAGCCAAGACAGACTGACAGGGCAGTACACCTTC.

To note about this clonotype: A clone one base away is much larger, so this may be a read error. Here the CDR3 omits its conserved ending phenylalanine or tryptophan, so a read error is the likely source. The V gene is TRBV6-2 or TRBV6-3, the J gene TRBJ1-5; TRBD1 might be the D (5 bases). Per the germline V gene, CDR1 is MNHEY and CDR2 is SVGEGT. The CDR3 is 15 residues long. The V end lost 4 bases, the J end lost 4 bases, and 14 bases lay between the germline ends. CDR3: CASSSPDKGNQPQHL. The CDR3 DNA follows: TGTGCCAGCAGTTCCCCGGACAAGGGTAATCAGCCCCAGCATCTT.

This clonotype occurred many times. The chain recombines TRBV7-8 with TRBJ2-7; 8 bases are shared with TRBD1. V trimming: 1 base; J trimming: 9 bases; junction bases outside the gene matches: 8. Germline V gives CDR1 SGHVS, CDR2 FQNEAQ. The length of the CDR3 is 14 residues. For the CDR3, the DNA is TGTGCCAGCAGCTTAGGGGGACAGGACCGGGGGCAGTACTTC. Translating gives CASSLGGQDRGQYF.

In its sample, this clonotype was seen once. The V gene is TRBV30, the J gene TRBJ1-5; no firm D call. Trimming removed 3 bases at V and 0 bases at J, with 9 bases between. CDR1 and CDR2 from the germline V gene are GTSNPN and SVGIG (reference sequence). CDR3 length: 14 residues. The DNA for the CDR3 is TGTGCCTGGAGCCGGGTTTATAGCAATCAGCCCCAGCATTTT. This gives the protein CAWSRVYSNQPQHF. The full variable domain, in which reference TRBV30 and TRBJ1-5 provide the parts outside the CDR3, is SQTIHQWPATLVQPVGSPLSLECTVEGTSNPNLYWYRQAAGRGLQLLFYSVGIGQISSEVPQNLSASRPQDRQFILSSKKLLLSDSGFYLCAWSRVYSNQPQHFGDGTRLSIL.

The chain links TRBV6-1 to TRBJ1-5; 11 nucleotides align to TRBD1. Germline trimming cut 10 bases from V and 5 bases from J; bases unmatched to any gene: 4. The CDR3 is made up of 13 amino acids. Per the germline V gene, CDR1 is MNHNS and CDR2 is SASEGT. The CDR3 is CANSDRGHQPQHF. In DNA, the CDR3 is TGTGCCAACTCGGACAGGGGGCATCAGCCCCAGCATTTT.

This clonotype has a handful of counts. This rearrangement joins TRBV12-3 or TRBV12-4 to TRBJ1-1; 7 positions agree with TRBD1. J gave up 4 bases and V 0 bases, and 8 bases lay outside the gene matches. This CDR3 has 16 amino acids. The chain's CDR3 is CASSLAFGQAGTEAFF. DNA for the CDR3: TGTGCCAGCAGTTTAGCGTTCGGACAGGCGGGCACTGAAGCTTTCTTT.

This clonotype was detected a few times. The CDR3 bases are TGTGCCAGCAGTTACGCGGCAGGGGGGACCGAGCAGTACTTC. Translation: CASSYAAGGTEQYF. This chain links TRBV6-2 or TRBV6-3 with TRBJ2-7; D might be TRBD1 (7 bases). The germline V and J ends were trimmed by 2 bases and 6 bases, with 14 bases remaining between them. The CDR3 totals 14 residues. Looked up from germline, CDR1 is MNHEY and CDR2 is SVGEGT.

This clonotype was detected a few times. CDR3 region: CASSLGSGGAFFQFF. For the CDR3, the DNA is TGTGCCAGCAGTTTAGGTAGCGGGGGGGCCTTTTTCCAGTTCTTC. The rearrangement joins TRBV12-3 or TRBV12-4 to TRBJ2-1, with 11 bases matching TRBD2. The CDR3 length is 15 residues. V shed 1 base, J shed 13 bases, and the junction held 9 bases outside the gene matches.

This clonotype appeared a few times. This chain uses TRBV6-1 with TRBJ2-3, with D perhaps TRBD1 or TRBD2 (6 bases each). Per germline, CDR1 MNHNS and CDR2 SASEGT. V shed 5 bases and J shed 4 bases, with 19 bases lying between them. The CDR3 has 16 residues. CDR3: CASSPPTGAKADTQYF. In nucleotides, the CDR3 is TGTGCCAGCAGTCCACCGACGGGGGCTAAGGCAGATACGCAGTATTTT.

In its sample, this clonotype was seen a few times. V gene TRBV27 combines with J gene TRBJ2-7; D uncertain. Per the germline V gene, CDR1 is MNHEY and CDR2 is SMNVEV (reference sequence). The CDR3 is 15 amino acids. Trimming removed 7 bases from V and 5 bases from J, with 21 bases in between. The CDR3 here is CASTPPPPHMDEQYF. For the CDR3, the DNA is TGTGCCAGCACCCCTCCTCCCCCTCACATGGACGAGCAGTACTTC.

This clonotype occurred a few times. The chain recombines TRBV9 with TRBJ1-2; tentatively, D is TRBD1 (5 bases). Trimming left V 4 bases short and J 11 bases short, with 18 bases between. Per germline, CDR1 SGDLS and CDR2 YYNGEE. CDR3 size: 13 residues. CDR3 region: CASSPGTGRWYTF. CDR3 DNA sequence: TGTGCCAGCAGCCCCGGCACAGGACGTTGGTACACCTTC.